The 21 T cell receptor beta chains given below trace back to one sample, sequenced in a study of beta chain features in type 1 diabetes. As every portion of the isolated RNA was reverse transcribed, the sequencing read expressed TCRB transcripts. The assay was immunoSEQ multiplex PCR, and TCRdb's table has in-frame clones only and misses some. The data show approximately 340,000 clones, more than 13% seen once. Input material: naive CD4+ T cells from blood. These receptors originate from a woman between 18 and 29 years old in good health.

A few counts support this clone. Written as DNA, the CDR3 is TGTGCCAGCTCACCTGTGGGAACAGGTGAAGCTTTCTTT. Its translation: CASSPVGTGEAFF. The rearrangement uses TRBV18 and TRBJ1-1, with D perhaps matching TRBD1 (5 bases). Between the trimmed V and J ends, which lost 3 bases and 7 bases, there was a span of 12 bases. The germline gives CDR1 KGHSH, CDR2 LQKENI. The CDR3 extends over 13 amino acids.

The J gene is TRBJ2-7, the V gene TRBV5-1; 8 bases map to TRBD2. V dropped 1 base and J dropped 5; count of bases not matched to a gene: 8. This CDR3 has 15 residues. From germline, CDR1 is SGHRS and CDR2 YFSETQ. The DNA of the CDR3 is TGCGCCAGCAGCTTGAGGGCTAGCGGGTTGAACGAGCAGTACTTC. Translation: CASSLRASGLNEQYF. Based on the CDR3 plus reference TRBV5-1 and TRBJ2-7, the full variable domain is KAGVTQTPRYLIKTRGQQVTLSCSPISGHRSVSWYQQTPGQGLQFLFEYFSETQRNKGNFPGRFSGRQFSNSRSEMNVSTLELGDSALYLCASSLRASGLNEQYFGPGTRLTVT.

The chain is built from TRBV29-1 and TRBJ1-2; D is perhaps TRBD1 (5 bases). Per germline, CDR1 SQVTM and CDR2 ANQGSEA. V was pared by 6 bases and J by 8 bases, with 13 bases between. The CDR3 covers 11 residues. This chain's CDR3 is CSVALRGGYTF. CDR3 bases: TGCAGCGTAGCCTTAAGGGGCGGCTACACCTTC.

The V call is TRBV6-1, the J call TRBJ2-7; the match to TRBD1 covers 7 bases. This CDR3 has 15 residues. Germline V gene data show CDR1 as MNHNS and CDR2 as SASEGT. V trimming: 6 bases; J trimming: 3 bases; junction bases outside the gene matches: 11. CDR3 DNA: TGTGCCAGCAGGGGACAGCACGGTGGGGTCTACGAGCAGTACTTC. As protein: CASRGQHGGVYEQYF.

There are a few counts of this clone. This chain links TRBV28 with TRBJ2-1; possibly TRBD2 for D (5 bases). The ends were cut back, 7 bases at V and 6 bases at J, with 16 bases in the middle. CDR3 length: 14 residues. CDR1 is MDHEN and CDR2 is SYDVKM in the germline V gene. CDR3 sequence: CASIAAGRTNEQFF. In DNA, the CDR3 is TGTGCCAGCATTGCGGCGGGTCGAACCAATGAGCAGTTCTTC.

This clone was picked up a small number of times. The J gene is TRBJ2-1, the V gene TRBV27, with a possible D match to TRBD2 (5 bases). This CDR3 comprises 16 residues. CDR1 is MNHEY and CDR2 is SMNVEV in the germline V gene (reference sequence). Trimming shortened V by 3 bases and J by 7 bases, and 19 bases separated the two germline ends. The CDR3 loop reads CASSFRVGIRFNEQFF. The CDR3 DNA sequence: TGTGCCAGCAGTTTCCGGGTCGGGATCCGTTTTAATGAGCAGTTCTTC.

This clone was detected a few times. J is TRBJ1-1 and V is TRBV4-1; TRBD1 aligns across 9 bases. Germline assignment: CDR1 MGHRA and CDR2 YSYEKL. The V gene end was trimmed by 3 bases and the J gene end by 2 bases; junction bases not matched to a gene: 10. This CDR3 comprises 17 residues. CDR3 sequence reads: CASSQVDRGISNTEAFF. DNA for the CDR3: TGCGCCAGCAGCCAGGTTGACAGGGGGATTTCAAACACTGAAGCTTTCTTT.

This clone was counted only a few times. The CDR3: CASSDRLGGAVEQFF. DNA of the CDR3: TGCGCCAGCAGTGATAGGCTAGGAGGTGCTGTTGAGCAGTTCTTC. This rearrangement joins TRBV10-2 to TRBJ2-1, with D maybe TRBD2 (5 bases). This CDR3 is 15 amino acids long. Germline CDR1 WSHSY, CDR2 SAAADI. The V and J ends lost 3 bases and 9 bases respectively, with 18 bases between them.

The gene calls are TRBV30 and TRBJ2-7, with TRBD1 matching over 8 bases. CDR1 and CDR2 (germline): GTSNPN, SVGIG (reference sequence). The CDR3 extends over 15 amino acids. V gave up 5 bases and J gave up 2 bases; unmatched junction bases: 11. The CDR3 reads CAWANRGIHTYEQYF. The CDR3 bases are TGTGCCTGGGCAAACAGGGGGATTCACACCTACGAGCAGTACTTC.

V gene TRBV7-3 combines with J gene TRBJ2-5; D ambiguous. V lost 5 bases to trimming and J lost 2 bases, with 15 bases between them. The CDR3 runs to 15 residues. The germline V gene encodes CDR1 SGHTA and CDR2 FQGTGA. The chain's CDR3 is CASSEIPSVQETQYF. For the CDR3, the DNA is TGTGCCAGCAGCGAGATTCCCAGCGTACAAGAGACCCAGTACTTC.

This clone was seen only a few times. The CDR3 nucleotides read TGTGCCAGCAGCCAGAAGGCGGCTAGCACAGATACGCAGTATTTT. As protein: CASSQKAASTDTQYF. The gene calls are TRBV7-9 and TRBJ2-3; D gene uncertain. Germline values: CDR1 SEHNR, CDR2 FQNEAQ (reference sequence). The CDR3 extends over 15 amino acids. V was pared by 5 bases and J by 0 bases, with 12 bases between. Looking up the rest from reference TRBV7-9 and TRBJ2-3 gives the full variable domain: DTGVSQNPRHKITKRGQNVTFRCDPISEHNRLYWYRQTLGQGPEFLTYFQNEAQLEKSRLLSDRFSAERPKGSFSTLEIQRTEQGDSAMYLCASSQKAASTDTQYFGPGTRLTVL.

The genes are TRBV19 and TRBJ2-1, with a tentative D call TRBD2 (5 bases). Germline CDR1 LNHDA, CDR2 SQIVND (reference sequence). The CDR3 totals 15 residues. The V and J ends lost 3 bases and 9 bases respectively, with 18 bases between them. This CDR3 reads CASSMRAREKGEQFF. Here the CDR3 DNA reads TGTGCCAGTAGTATGAGGGCGAGGGAGAAGGGTGAGCAGTTCTTC.

The CDR3 coding sequence is TGTGCCAGCAGTTTGGGACTAGCGGACTTCACAGATACGCAGTATTTT. Translation gives CASSLGLADFTDTQYF. The chain uses TRBV6-5 and TRBJ2-3, with 11 bases fitting TRBD2. This CDR3 has 16 amino acids. Germline V CDR1 and CDR2: MNHEY, SVGAGI. J gave up 2 bases and V 4 bases, and 5 bases lay outside the gene matches.

The chain carries TRBV11-2 and TRBJ2-5, with TRBD2 as a possible D gene (5 bases). The CDR3 is 15 amino acids. With 6 bases removed from V and 1 base from J, the gap between germline ends came to 15 bases. Germline V CDR1 and CDR2: SGHAT, FQNNGV. The DNA of the CDR3 is TGTGCCAGCAGTTTGCGGGTAGCGATCCAAGAGACCCAGTACTTC. Translating gives CASSLRVAIQETQYF.

The V gene is TRBV28, the J gene TRBJ1-1; TRBD1 is a possible D gene (6 bases). The CDR3 totals 14 residues. Trimming left V 6 bases short and J 4 bases short, with 15 bases between. The germline CDR1 and CDR2 sequences are MDHEN and SYDVKM. CDR3 nucleotides: TGTGCCAGCAGGCTCGGGGGGCATCGCACTGAAGCTTTCTTT. The encoded protein is CASRLGGHRTEAFF.

This clone was observed a few times. The chain employs TRBV30 and TRBJ2-2, with 13 bases identical to TRBD2. The length of the CDR3 is 17 residues. Germline CDR1 GTSNPN, CDR2 SVGIG (reference sequence). The V and J ends lost 8 bases and 10 bases, in that order; junction bases with no gene match: 19. In DNA form, the CDR3 reads TGTGCCGGAATCTGGACTAGCGGGAGCCGGAGACCCGAGGAGCTGTTTTTT. Its translation: CAGIWTSGSRRPEELFF.

This chain uses TRBV15 with TRBJ2-1, with a possible D match to TRBD1 (6 bases). Germline CDR1 is LNHNV and CDR2 is YYDKDF (reference sequence). The CDR3 consists of 12 residues. Trimming left V 4 bases short and J 7 bases short, with 8 bases between. Here the CDR3 reads CATSIQGNEQFF. In DNA, the CDR3 is TGTGCCACCAGCATACAGGGAAATGAGCAGTTCTTC.

The V call is TRBV7-2, the J call TRBJ1-5; 9 bases line up with TRBD1. V trimming: 0 bases; J trimming: 4 bases; junction bases outside the gene matches: 1. The CDR3 is 15 amino acids. Germline V lookup: CDR1 SGHTA, CDR2 FQGNSA. In DNA, the CDR3 is TGTGCCAGCAGCTTAGCCGGGACAGGGAATCAGCCCCAGCATTTT. Its translation is CASSLAGTGNQPQHF.

This clone turned up a few times. The chain uses TRBV4-1 and TRBJ1-3; TRBD1 might be the D (5 bases). The V end was cut by 0 bases, the J end by 2 bases, with 17 bases between. The CDR3 loop spans 18 amino acids. The germline CDR1 and CDR2 sequences are MGHRA and YSYEKL. CDR3 loop: CASSQDLGSGPAGNTIYF. Here the CDR3 DNA reads TGCGCCAGCAGCCAAGATCTGGGTTCAGGGCCCGCTGGAAACACCATATATTTT.

The CDR3 nucleotides are TGCAGCGTTCGGTTACTAGCGGGAGTGGGTACAGATACGCAGTATTTT. It yields the protein CSVRLLAGVGTDTQYF. The chain employs TRBV29-1 and TRBJ2-3, with 11 nucleotides matching TRBD2. Germline V gives CDR1 SQVTM, CDR2 ANQGSEA. CDR3 length equals 16 residues. The ends lost 5 bases at V and 3 bases at J; junction bases unmatched: 10.

This clone was counted between two and nine times. The chain couples TRBV4-1 to TRBJ2-7, with D perhaps TRBD1 (6 bases). The CDR3 runs to 13 residues. Trimming left V 3 bases short and J 5 bases short, with 11 bases between. The germline gives CDR1 MGHRA, CDR2 YSYEKL. CDR3 in amino acids: CASSHWGRDEQYF. DNA of the CDR3: TGCGCCAGCAGCCACTGGGGGCGGGACGAGCAGTACTTC.